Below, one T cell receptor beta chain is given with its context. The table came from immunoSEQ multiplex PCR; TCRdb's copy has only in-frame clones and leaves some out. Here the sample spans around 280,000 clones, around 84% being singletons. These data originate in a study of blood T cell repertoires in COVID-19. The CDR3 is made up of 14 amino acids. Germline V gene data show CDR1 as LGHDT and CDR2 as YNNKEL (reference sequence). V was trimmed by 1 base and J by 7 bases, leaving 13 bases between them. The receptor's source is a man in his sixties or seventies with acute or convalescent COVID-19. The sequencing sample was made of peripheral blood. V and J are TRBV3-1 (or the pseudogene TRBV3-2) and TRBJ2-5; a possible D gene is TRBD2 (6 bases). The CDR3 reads CASSQGEQAGTQYF. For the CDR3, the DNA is TGTGCCAGCAGCCAAGGGGAACAAGCGGGGACCCAGTACTTC.